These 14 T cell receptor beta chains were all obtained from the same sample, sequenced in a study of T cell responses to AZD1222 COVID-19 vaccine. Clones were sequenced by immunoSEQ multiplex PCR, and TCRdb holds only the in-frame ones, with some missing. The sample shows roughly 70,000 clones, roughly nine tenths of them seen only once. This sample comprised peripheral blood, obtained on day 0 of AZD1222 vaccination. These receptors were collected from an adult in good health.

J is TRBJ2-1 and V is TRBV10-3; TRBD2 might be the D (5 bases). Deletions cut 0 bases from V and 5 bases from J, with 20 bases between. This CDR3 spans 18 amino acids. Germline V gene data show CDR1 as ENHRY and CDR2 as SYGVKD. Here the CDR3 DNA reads TGTGCCATCAGTGAGTCTCTCCCCGTAGCGACTCAAAACAATGAGCAGTTCTTC. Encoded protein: CAISESLPVATQNNEQFF.

The CDR3 DNA sequence: TGTGCCAGCAGTGAATATTTCCCCCGGGACAGCACAGATACGCAGTATTTT. Its translation: CASSEYFPRDSTDTQYF. The rearrangement uses TRBV25-1 and TRBJ2-3; TRBD1 or TRBD2 may be the D gene (5 bases each). Trimming pared 0 bases from V and 0 bases from J, leaving 13 bases between. CDR1 MGHDK and CDR2 SYGVNS come from the germline V gene. The CDR3 runs to 17 residues.

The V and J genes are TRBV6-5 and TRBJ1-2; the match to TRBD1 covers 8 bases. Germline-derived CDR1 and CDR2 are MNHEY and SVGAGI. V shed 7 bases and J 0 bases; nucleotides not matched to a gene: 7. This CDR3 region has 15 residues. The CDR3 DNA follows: TGTGCCAGCACCTCCCCGACAGGGGCTAACTATGGCTACACCTTC. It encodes CASTSPTGANYGYTF.

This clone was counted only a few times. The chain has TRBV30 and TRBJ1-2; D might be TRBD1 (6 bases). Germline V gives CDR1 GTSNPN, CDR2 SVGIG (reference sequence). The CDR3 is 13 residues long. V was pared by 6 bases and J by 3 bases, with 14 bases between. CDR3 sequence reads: CACSSDRHYGYTF. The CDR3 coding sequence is TGTGCCTGCTCTAGCGACAGGCACTATGGCTACACCTTC.

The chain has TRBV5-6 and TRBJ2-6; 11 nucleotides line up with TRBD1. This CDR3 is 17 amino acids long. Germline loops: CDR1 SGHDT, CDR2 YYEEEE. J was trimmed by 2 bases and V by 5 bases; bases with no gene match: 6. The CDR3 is CASRPGQGEAGANVLTF. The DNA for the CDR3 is TGTGCCAGCAGACCGGGACAGGGGGAAGCTGGGGCCAACGTCCTGACTTTC.

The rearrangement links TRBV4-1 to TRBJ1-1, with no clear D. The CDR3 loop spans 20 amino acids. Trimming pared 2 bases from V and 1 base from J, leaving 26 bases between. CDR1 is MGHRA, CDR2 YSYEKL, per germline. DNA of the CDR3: TGCGCCAGCAGCCAAAGGATTCGGACGGTAGCAGAATTGGGGAACACTGAAGCTTTCTTT. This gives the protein CASSQRIRTVAELGNTEAFF.

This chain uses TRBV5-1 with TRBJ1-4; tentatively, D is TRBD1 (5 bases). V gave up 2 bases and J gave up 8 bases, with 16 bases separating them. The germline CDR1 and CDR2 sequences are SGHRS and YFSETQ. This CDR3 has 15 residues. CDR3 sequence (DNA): TGCGCCAGCAGCTTCCTAGGAGGGGCAGAAGAAAAACTGTTTTTT. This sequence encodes CASSFLGGAEEKLFF.

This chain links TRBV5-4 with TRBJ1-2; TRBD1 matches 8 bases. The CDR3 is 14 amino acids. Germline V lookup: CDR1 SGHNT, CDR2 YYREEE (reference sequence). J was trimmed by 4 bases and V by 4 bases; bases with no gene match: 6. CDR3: CASSPGGAGYGYTF. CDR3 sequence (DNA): TGTGCCAGCAGCCCAGGGGGCGCAGGCTATGGCTACACCTTC.

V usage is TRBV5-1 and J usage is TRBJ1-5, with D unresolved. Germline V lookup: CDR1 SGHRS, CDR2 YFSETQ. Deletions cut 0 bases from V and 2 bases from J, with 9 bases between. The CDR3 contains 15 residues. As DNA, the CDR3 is TGCGCCAGCAGCTTGGACCCAGGTGGCAATCAGCCCCAGCATTTT. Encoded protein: CASSLDPGGNQPQHF.

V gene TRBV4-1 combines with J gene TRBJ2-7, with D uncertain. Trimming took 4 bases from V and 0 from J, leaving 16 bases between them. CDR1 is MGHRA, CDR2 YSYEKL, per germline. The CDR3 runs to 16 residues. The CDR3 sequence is CASSRTDLGISYEQYF. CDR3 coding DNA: TGCGCCAGCAGCCGAACAGACCTAGGCATCTCCTACGAGCAGTACTTC.

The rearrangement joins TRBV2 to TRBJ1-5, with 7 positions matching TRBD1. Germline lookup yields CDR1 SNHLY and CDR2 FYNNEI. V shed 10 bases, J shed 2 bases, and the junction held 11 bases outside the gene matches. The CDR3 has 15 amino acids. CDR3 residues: CATAGGASGNQPQHF. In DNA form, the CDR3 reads TGTGCCACCGCAGGGGGGGCCAGCGGCAATCAGCCCCAGCATTTT.

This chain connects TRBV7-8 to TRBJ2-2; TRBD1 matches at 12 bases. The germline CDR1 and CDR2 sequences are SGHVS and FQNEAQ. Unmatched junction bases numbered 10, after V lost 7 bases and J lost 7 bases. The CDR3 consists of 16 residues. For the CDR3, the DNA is TGTGCCAGCAACTTTGCGGGACAGGGGGCTAGCGGGGAGCTGTTTTTT. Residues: CASNFAGQGASGELFF. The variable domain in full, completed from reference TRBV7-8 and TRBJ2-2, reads GAGVSQSPRYKVAKRGQDVALRCDPISGHVSLFWYQQALGQGPEFLTYFQNEAQLDKSGLPSDRFFAERPEGSVSTLKIQRTQQEDSAVYLCASNFAGQGASGELFFGEGSRLTVL.

The CDR3 DNA sequence: TGTGCCAGCAGTTACCTCGGGGTGGGCCACTATGGCTACACCTTC. Translation gives CASSYLGVGHYGYTF. J is TRBJ1-2 and V is TRBV6-5; D call uncertain. The V end was cut by 2 bases, the J end by 3 bases, with 13 bases between. The CDR3 has 15 residues. Germline loops: CDR1 MNHEY, CDR2 SVGAGI.

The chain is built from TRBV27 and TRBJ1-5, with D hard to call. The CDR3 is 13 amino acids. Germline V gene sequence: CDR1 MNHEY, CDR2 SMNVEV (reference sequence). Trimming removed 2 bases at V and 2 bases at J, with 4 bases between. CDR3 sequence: CASSLIGNQPQHF. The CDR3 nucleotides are TGTGCCAGCAGTTTAATCGGCAATCAGCCCCAGCATTTT.